One and the same sample provided the 10 T cell receptor beta chains below, sequenced in a study of blood T cells in healthy people across ages. A second PCR of roughly 6 to 12 cycles used a sample-barcoded 5' primer and a J-beta primer mix. Each CDR3 protein gets one entry after TCRdb re-called the 5' RACE reads with MiXCR. The sample yields about 1,000,000 distinct CDR3 sequences, around 45% seen once. Sequencing used blood. These receptors all stem from a woman aged 60-75 years in good health.

This chain connects TRBV20-1 to TRBJ2-1; TRBD1 aligns across 8 bases. V was clipped by 1 base and J by 7 bases; unmatched bases: 12. The V gene's germline CDR1 is DFQATT and CDR2 SNEGSKA (reference sequence). The CDR3 has 16 residues. The CDR3: CSARAPWTGMRNEQFF. CDR3 in DNA: TGCAGTGCTAGAGCCCCCTGGACAGGGATGCGAAATGAGCAGTTCTTC.

The CDR3 sequence: CSANQRAYQDEQFF. CDR3 nucleotides: TGCAGTGCCAACCAGCGGGCCTATCAGGATGAGCAGTTCTTC. V usage is TRBV20-1 and J usage is TRBJ2-1, with a tentative D call TRBD2 (6 bases). The CDR3 covers 14 residues. Germline V gene data show CDR1 as DFQATT and CDR2 as SNEGSKA (reference sequence). V was cut by 6 bases and J by 8 bases, with 20 bases left in between.

The chain is built from TRBV10-3 and TRBJ2-1; weak D call: TRBD2 (6 bases). Trimming shortened V by 3 bases and J by 1 base, and 10 bases separated the two germline ends. CDR1 ENHRY and CDR2 SYGVKD come from the germline V gene. This CDR3 region has 15 residues. For the CDR3, the DNA is TGTGCCATCAGTGATATTCGGGAGTCCTACAATGAGCAGTTCTTC. This encodes CAISDIRESYNEQFF.

This clonotype was recorded a few times. Germline is not matched at one junction end, which may reflect a read error. The chain employs TRBV15 and TRBJ2-1; D call uncertain. This CDR3 has 12 residues. CDR1 LNHNV and CDR2 YYDKDF come from the germline V gene (reference sequence). For the CDR3, the DNA is TGTGCCACCAGTAGAGAAGTCGATGAGCAGTTCTTC. Its protein product is CATSREVDEQFF.

On this clonotype itself: Its ends do not fully match the called genes, so a read error is possible. This chain connects TRBV6-5 to TRBJ1-2, with no clear D. This CDR3 has 14 residues. CDR1 and CDR2 (germline): MNHEY, SVGAGI. The CDR3 loop is CASRRRDAHYGYTF. The CDR3, as DNA: TGCGCCAGCAGACGACGGGATGCCCACTATGGCTACACCTTC.

The V and J genes are TRBV4-1 and TRBJ2-3; D remains ambiguous. The V end was cut by 0 bases, the J end by 0 bases, with 10 bases between. The CDR3 is 16 amino acids. Per the germline V gene, CDR1 is MGHRA and CDR2 is YSYEKL. CDR3 DNA sequence: TGCGCCAGCAGCCAAGAGGGGATCACTAGCACAGATACGCAGTATTTT. Protein sequence: CASSQEGITSTDTQYF.

This clonotype has just a few counts. The rearrangement links TRBV27 to TRBJ2-1; TRBD2 is a possible D gene (6 bases). CDR3 length equals 16 residues. The germline V and J ends were trimmed by 2 bases and 0 bases, with 11 bases remaining between them. The germline V gene encodes CDR1 MNHEY and CDR2 SMNVEV (reference sequence). The CDR3 bases are TGTGCCAGCAGTTTAGGGGGAGGCTACTCCTACAATGAGCAGTTCTTC. Encoded protein: CASSLGGGYSYNEQFF.

In this sample, this clonotype turned up a few times. V gene TRBV10-2 combines with J gene TRBJ2-7; D remains ambiguous. CDR1 and CDR2 from the germline V gene are WSHSY and SAAADI. The CDR3 is 17 residues long. The V end was cut by 2 bases, the J end by 2 bases, with 19 bases between. CDR3 region: CASSEGPAVMFPYEQYF. In DNA, the CDR3 is TGCGCCAGCAGTGAGGGACCCGCTGTCATGTTTCCCTACGAGCAGTACTTC.

V is TRBV10-3 and J is TRBJ2-7; 9 bases fit TRBD1. V lost 6 bases, J lost 0 bases, and 3 bases stayed unmatched. From germline, CDR1 is ENHRY and CDR2 SYGVKD. This CDR3 is 14 amino acids long. CDR3: CAISGTGSSYEQYF. The CDR3 nucleotides read TGTGCCATCAGCGGGACAGGGAGCTCCTACGAGCAGTACTTC.

This clonotype was recorded at least ten times. The rearrangement uses TRBV6-5 and TRBJ2-1, with 9 bases matching TRBD1. CDR1 and CDR2 from the germline V gene are MNHEY and SVGAGI. V gave up 6 bases and J gave up 4 bases; unmatched junction bases: 4. CDR3 length: 14 amino acids. The CDR3 loop reads CASRAGTGYNEQFF. CDR3 DNA sequence: TGTGCCAGCAGGGCGGGGACAGGGTACAATGAGCAGTTCTTC.